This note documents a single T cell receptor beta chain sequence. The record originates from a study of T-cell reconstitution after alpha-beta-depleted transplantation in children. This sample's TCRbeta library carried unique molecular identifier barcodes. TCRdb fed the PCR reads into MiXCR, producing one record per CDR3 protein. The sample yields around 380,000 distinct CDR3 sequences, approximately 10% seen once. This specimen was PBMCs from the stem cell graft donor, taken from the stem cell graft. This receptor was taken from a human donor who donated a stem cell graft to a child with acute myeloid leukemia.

CDR3 sequence (DNA): TGCAGCACCTCGGACAGGAACACTGAAGCTTTCTTT. This translates into CSTSDRNTEAFF. V and J are TRBV29-1 and TRBJ1-1; D perhaps matches TRBD1 (6 bases). This CDR3 spans 12 amino acids. Germline V gene data show CDR1 as SQVTM and CDR2 as ANQGSEA. The germline V and J ends were trimmed by 8 bases and 1 base, with 11 bases remaining between them.